A selection of T cell receptor beta chains follows, all from one sample in a study of cytomegalovirus exposure and HLA in healthy donors. Sequenced by immunoSEQ multiplex PCR; TCRdb stores in-frame clones only, minus some. Of around 99,000 clones in the sample, around 77% are singletons; the top ten hold around 3.2%. The sequenced sample was PBMCs. The receptors originated from a middle-aged man in good health and CMV-seronegative. Both conserved end residues are part of each CDR3. A D gene is named only where the DNA matches it firmly. Size is omitted from some rows. Given values are once, few, many or a class for expanded clones.

D: -; size: once; V: TRBV5-6; J: TRBJ2-5; CDR3: CASSLGGKGTQYF; DNA: TGTGCCAGCAGCTTGGGAGGGAAGGGGACCCAGTACTTC
D: -; size: -; V: TRBV7-8; J: TRBJ2-1; CDR3: CASSLGVGLEQFF; DNA: TGTGCCAGCAGCCTCGGTGTCGGACTCGAGCAGTTCTTC
D: -; size: -; V: TRBV10-3; J: TRBJ1-1; CDR3: CAISEGRVNTEAFF; DNA: TGTGCCATCAGTGAGGGCAGGGTCAACACTGAAGCTTTCTTT
D: -; size: few; V: TRBV7-9; J: TRBJ2-1; CDR3: CASSETGNEQFF; DNA: TGTGCCAGCAGCGAGACGGGCAATGAGCAGTTCTTC
D: -; size: -; V: TRBV28; J: TRBJ1-6; CDR3: CASSPGQTSPLHF; DNA: TGTGCCAGCAGTCCCGGACAGACTTCACCCCTCCACTTT
D: TRBD1; size: -; V: TRBV28; J: TRBJ1-2; CDR3: CASRVSAGGGGYTF; DNA: TGTGCCAGCAGAGTTTCCGCAGGGGGCGGTGGCTACACCTTC
D: TRBD1; size: once; V: TRBV27; J: TRBJ1-2; CDR3: CASSLSTGGVMNYGYTF; DNA: TGTGCCAGCAGTTTATCGACAGGGGGAGTAATGAACTATGGCTACACCTTC
D: -; size: -; V: TRBV20-1; J: TRBJ2-7; CDR3: CSARDQYEQYF; DNA: TGCAGTGCTAGAGATCAGTACGAGCAGTACTTC
D: TRBD2; size: -; V: TRBV5-8; J: TRBJ2-1; CDR3: CASSRTSGTTYNEQFF; DNA: TGTGCCAGCAGCCGGACTAGCGGGACCACCTACAATGAGCAGTTCTTC
D: TRBD2; size: -; V: TRBV28; J: TRBJ2-3; CDR3: CASSPLAASTDTQYF; DNA: TGTGCCAGCAGTCCCCTAGCGGCTAGCACAGATACGCAGTATTTT
D: TRBD1; size: -; V: TRBV5-6; J: TRBJ2-3; CDR3: CASSPGQGSSLTSTDTQYF; DNA: TGTGCCAGCAGCCCAGGACAGGGGTCGAGCCTGACTAGCACAGATACGCAGTATTTT
D: TRBD2; size: -; V: TRBV30; J: TRBJ2-5; CDR3: CAWSDNREAGGRETQYF; DNA: TGTGCCTGGAGTGACAACAGGGAGGCGGGAGGGAGGGAGACCCAGTACTTC
D: -; size: -; V: TRBV7-9; J: TRBJ2-7; CDR3: CASSPGQPSYEQYF; DNA: TGTGCCAGCAGCCCGGGACAACCCTCCTACGAGCAGTACTTC
D: TRBD1; size: -; V: TRBV25-1; J: TRBJ1-6; CDR3: CASSGSSRDRGRNSPLHF; DNA: TGTGCCAGCAGTGGAAGTAGTAGGGACAGGGGGCGCAATTCACCCCTCCACTTT
D: TRBD1; size: -; V: TRBV5-1; J: TRBJ2-7; CDR3: CASSVDRANEQYF; DNA: TGCGCCAGCAGCGTGGACAGGGCTAACGAGCAGTACTTC
D: TRBD1; size: -; V: TRBV28; J: TRBJ2-2; CDR3: CASSFGTGGFTGELFF; DNA: TGTGCCAGCAGTTTCGGGACAGGGGGCTTCACCGGGGAGCTGTTTTTT
D: -; size: -; V: TRBV18; J: TRBJ1-4; CDR3: CASSPIQTATNEKLFF; DNA: TGTGCCAGCTCCCCTATCCAGACAGCAACTAATGAAAAACTGTTTTTT
D: -; size: -; V: TRBV6-6; J: TRBJ1-2; CDR3: CASSDTNYGYTF; DNA: TGTGCCAGCAGTGACACTAACTATGGCTACACCTTC
D: -; size: few; V: TRBV10-2; J: TRBJ1-1; CDR3: CASSGQENTEAFF; DNA: TGCGCCAGCAGTGGCCAGGAGAACACTGAAGCTTTCTTT
D: TRBD2; size: -; V: TRBV4-1; J: TRBJ2-7; CDR3: CASSQVGLAGDAEQYF; DNA: TGCGCCAGCAGCCAAGTCGGACTAGCGGGAGACGCGGAGCAGTACTTC
D: TRBD1; size: few; V: TRBV7-2; J: TRBJ1-2; CDR3: CASSLVRGQNYGYTF; DNA: TGTGCCAGCAGCTTAGTTAGGGGGCAGAACTATGGCTACACCTTC
D: TRBD1; size: few; V: TRBV7-3; J: TRBJ2-6; CDR3: CASSLTGGADGANVLTF; DNA: TGTGCCAGCAGCTTAACAGGGGGCGCGGATGGGGCCAACGTCCTGACTTTC
D: TRBD2; size: -; V: TRBV6-4; J: TRBJ2-6; CDR3: CASSERGGSGANVLTF; DNA: TGTGCCAGCAGTGAGCGGGGGGGCTCTGGGGCCAACGTCCTGACTTTC
D: TRBD1; size: -; V: TRBV11-2; J: TRBJ2-1; CDR3: CASSFHPGTGSPYNEQFF; DNA: TGTGCCAGCAGCTTTCACCCCGGGACAGGGTCCCCCTACAATGAGCAGTTCTTC